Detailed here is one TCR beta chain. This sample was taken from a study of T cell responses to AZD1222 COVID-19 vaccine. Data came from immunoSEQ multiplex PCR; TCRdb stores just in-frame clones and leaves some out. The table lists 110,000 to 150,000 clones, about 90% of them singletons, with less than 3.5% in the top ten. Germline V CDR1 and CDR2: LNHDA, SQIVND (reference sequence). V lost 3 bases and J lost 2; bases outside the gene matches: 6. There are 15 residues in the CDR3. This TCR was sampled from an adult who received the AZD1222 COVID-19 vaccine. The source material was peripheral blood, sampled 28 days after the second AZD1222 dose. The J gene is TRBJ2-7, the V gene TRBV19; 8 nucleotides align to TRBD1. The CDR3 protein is CASSISGQATYEQYF. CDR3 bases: TGTGCCAGTAGTATTTCGGGACAGGCTACCTACGAGCAGTACTTC.